Listed below are T cell receptor beta chains from one sample, sequenced in a study of blood T cell repertoires in COVID-19. Profiled with immunoSEQ multiplex PCR; TCRdb holds only in-frame clones, not every one. The sample lists around 240,000 clones, 83% occurring once. The sequencing sample was made of peripheral blood. These receptors all come from a woman between 50 and 59 years old with acute or convalescent COVID-19. Each CDR3 is given with its conserved first and last residue. D genes are given only for firm matches. Rows give clone size only sometimes, using once, few, many, or a class for an expanded clone.

d_call: TRBD2
j_call: TRBJ2-7
cdr3_length: 14
clone_size: -
v_call: TRBV10-1
cdr3_aa: CASSESGSDYEQYF
cdr3_nt: TGCGCCAGCAGCGAAAGCGGGAGCGACTACGAGCAGTACTTC

d_call: -
j_call: TRBJ1-1
cdr3_length: 13
clone_size: -
v_call: TRBV18
cdr3_aa: CASSQGLNTEAFF
cdr3_nt: TGTGCCAGCTCACAGGGGCTAAACACTGAAGCTTTCTTT

d_call: TRBD2
j_call: TRBJ2-1
cdr3_length: 18
clone_size: -
v_call: TRBV24-1
cdr3_aa: CATSEMGPPGLAGEEQFF
cdr3_nt: TGTGCCACCAGTGAAATGGGCCCCCCGGGACTAGCGGGAGAGGAGCAGTTCTTC

d_call: TRBD1
j_call: TRBJ2-2
cdr3_length: 16
clone_size: -
v_call: TRBV4-1
cdr3_aa: CASSRTDRGEGGELFF
cdr3_nt: TGCGCCAGCAGCCGCACCGACAGGGGAGAGGGCGGGGAGCTGTTTTTT

d_call: -
j_call: TRBJ2-5
cdr3_length: 14
clone_size: -
v_call: TRBV14
cdr3_aa: CASSQDDAGPGRYF
cdr3_nt: TGTGCCAGCAGCCAAGATGATGCGGGGCCCGGCCGGTACTTC

d_call: -
j_call: TRBJ2-3
cdr3_length: 15
clone_size: -
v_call: TRBV4-1
cdr3_aa: CASSQDSAGGDTQYF
cdr3_nt: TGCGCCAGCAGCCAAGATTCGGCCGGCGGGGATACGCAGTATTTT

d_call: TRBD1
j_call: TRBJ2-1
cdr3_length: 15
clone_size: once
v_call: TRBV5-4
cdr3_aa: CASSADRGRMNEQFF
cdr3_nt: TGTGCCAGCAGCGCGGACAGGGGGCGTATGAATGAGCAGTTCTTC

d_call: -
j_call: TRBJ2-7
cdr3_length: 14
clone_size: -
v_call: TRBV6-5
cdr3_aa: CASSYSGRGYEQYF
cdr3_nt: TGTGCCAGCAGTTACTCGGGCAGGGGCTACGAGCAGTACTTC

d_call: -
j_call: TRBJ1-4
cdr3_length: 15
clone_size: -
v_call: TRBV14
cdr3_aa: CASSQDSGMGEKLFF
cdr3_nt: TGTGCCAGCAGCCAAGACTCGGGGATGGGTGAAAAACTGTTTTTT

d_call: TRBD2
j_call: TRBJ2-3
cdr3_length: 24
clone_size: -
v_call: TRBV14
cdr3_aa: CASSHISGFALRSGVLSGTDTQYF
cdr3_nt: TGTGCCAGCAGCCATATTAGCGGGTTTGCTTTAAGGTCCGGAGTATTGTCCGGCACAGATACGCAGTATTTT

d_call: -
j_call: TRBJ1-5
cdr3_length: 13
clone_size: -
v_call: TRBV6-5
cdr3_aa: CASLREGDQPQHF
cdr3_nt: TGTGCCAGCCTAAGGGAAGGGGATCAGCCCCAGCATTTT

d_call: TRBD2
j_call: TRBJ2-1
cdr3_length: 19
clone_size: -
v_call: TRBV5-1
cdr3_aa: CASSQRPTSGGSRYYEQFF
cdr3_nt: TGCGCCAGCAGCCAACGCCCGACTAGCGGGGGGTCGAGGTACTACGAGCAGTTCTTC

d_call: -
j_call: TRBJ2-7
cdr3_length: 14
clone_size: large
v_call: TRBV27
cdr3_aa: CASSLSSGFDEQYF
cdr3_nt: TGTGCCAGCAGTTTATCTTCCGGGTTTGACGAGCAGTACTTC

d_call: TRBD1
j_call: TRBJ1-2
cdr3_length: 14
clone_size: -
v_call: TRBV10-3
cdr3_aa: CAINRQGDNYGYTF
cdr3_nt: TGTGCCATCAACCGACAGGGGGACAACTATGGCTACACCTTC

d_call: -
j_call: TRBJ1-5
cdr3_length: 14
clone_size: -
v_call: TRBV5-6
cdr3_aa: CASSLITAGEPQHF
cdr3_nt: TGTGCCAGCAGCTTGATCACAGCGGGGGAGCCCCAGCATTTT

d_call: -
j_call: TRBJ2-7
cdr3_length: 14
clone_size: -
v_call: TRBV28
cdr3_aa: CASETDQGIHEQYF
cdr3_nt: TGTGCCAGCGAGACGGACCAGGGAATACACGAGCAGTACTTC

d_call: -
j_call: TRBJ2-2
cdr3_length: 15
clone_size: -
v_call: TRBV5-1
cdr3_aa: CASSLGPSSTGELFF
cdr3_nt: TGCGCCAGCAGCTTGGGCCCCTCGAGCACCGGGGAGCTGTTTTTT

d_call: TRBD1
j_call: TRBJ1-1
cdr3_length: 14
clone_size: -
v_call: TRBV2
cdr3_aa: CASSEAGGVTEAFF
cdr3_nt: TGTGCCAGCAGTGAAGCAGGGGGCGTAACTGAAGCTTTCTTT

d_call: TRBD1
j_call: TRBJ1-5
cdr3_length: 18
clone_size: -
v_call: TRBV24-1
cdr3_aa: CATSEGQGARFGNQPQHF
cdr3_nt: TGTGCCACCAGTGAGGGACAGGGGGCGAGATTCGGCAATCAGCCCCAGCATTTT

d_call: -
j_call: TRBJ1-4
cdr3_length: 14
clone_size: -
v_call: TRBV29-1
cdr3_aa: CSVDPGVGNEKLFF
cdr3_nt: TGCAGCGTTGATCCCGGAGTGGGTAATGAAAAACTGTTTTTT

d_call: -
j_call: TRBJ1-5
cdr3_length: 16
clone_size: few
v_call: TRBV18
cdr3_aa: CASSPRPGHSNQPQHF
cdr3_nt: TGTGCCAGCTCACCACGGCCAGGGCATAGCAATCAGCCCCAGCATTTT

d_call: -
j_call: TRBJ1-6
cdr3_length: 16
clone_size: -
v_call: TRBV15
cdr3_aa: CATSSRQTGTIKPLHF
cdr3_nt: TGTGCCACCAGCTCCCGTCAAACCGGGACAATCAAACCCCTCCACTTT

d_call: TRBD1
j_call: TRBJ2-1
cdr3_length: 16
clone_size: once
v_call: TRBV7-2
cdr3_aa: CASTFKPGQGGNEQFF
cdr3_nt: TGTGCCAGCACCTTTAAACCGGGACAGGGTGGGAATGAGCAGTTCTTC

d_call: -
j_call: TRBJ1-2
cdr3_length: 15
clone_size: once
v_call: TRBV27
cdr3_aa: CASSSTGTQRGGYTF
cdr3_nt: TGTGCCAGCAGTTCCACCGGGACACAACGTGGTGGCTACACCTTC

d_call: TRBD1
j_call: TRBJ2-3
cdr3_length: 13
clone_size: few
v_call: TRBV3-1/TRBV3-2
cdr3_aa: CASSRTGADTQYF
cdr3_nt: TGTGCCAGCAGCCGGACAGGGGCAGATACGCAGTATTTT

d_call: -
j_call: TRBJ2-7
cdr3_length: 14
clone_size: -
v_call: TRBV7-2
cdr3_aa: CASSWGGYSYEQYF
cdr3_nt: TGTGCCAGCAGCTGGGGAGGCTACTCCTACGAGCAGTACTTC

d_call: TRBD2
j_call: TRBJ2-7
cdr3_length: 15
clone_size: -
v_call: TRBV6-2/TRBV6-3
cdr3_aa: CASSYGRGWGDEQYF
cdr3_nt: TGTGCCAGCAGTTACGGGAGGGGATGGGGAGACGAGCAGTACTTC

d_call: -
j_call: TRBJ2-5
cdr3_length: 14
clone_size: -
v_call: TRBV6-1
cdr3_aa: CASSEGLLRETQYF
cdr3_nt: TGTGCCAGCAGTGAAGGGCTACTAAGGGAGACCCAGTACTTC

d_call: -
j_call: TRBJ1-3
cdr3_length: 15
clone_size: -
v_call: TRBV7-9
cdr3_aa: CASSHRAGGGNTIYF
cdr3_nt: TGTGCCAGCAGCCACAGGGCTGGTGGCGGAAACACCATATATTTT

d_call: TRBD2
j_call: TRBJ2-1
cdr3_length: 15
clone_size: -
v_call: TRBV24-1
cdr3_aa: CATSLAGKRYNEQFF
cdr3_nt: TGTGCCACCAGCCTAGCGGGTAAGCGATACAATGAGCAGTTCTTC

d_call: -
j_call: TRBJ1-3
cdr3_length: 16
clone_size: -
v_call: TRBV11-2
cdr3_aa: CASSPQGYLSGNTIYF
cdr3_nt: TGTGCCAGCAGCCCTCAGGGGTACCTCTCTGGAAACACCATATATTTT

d_call: -
j_call: TRBJ1-2
cdr3_length: 13
clone_size: -
v_call: TRBV3-1/TRBV3-2
cdr3_aa: CASSQSRWSGYTF
cdr3_nt: TGTGCCAGCAGCCAAAGCCGTTGGTCTGGCTACACCTTC

d_call: -
j_call: TRBJ2-7
cdr3_length: 14
clone_size: few
v_call: TRBV4-1
cdr3_aa: CASSQMDGAYEQYF
cdr3_nt: TGCGCCAGCAGCCAGATGGACGGGGCCTACGAGCAGTACTTC

d_call: -
j_call: TRBJ1-2
cdr3_length: 14
clone_size: -
v_call: TRBV28
cdr3_aa: CASSLRQGFYGYTF
cdr3_nt: TGTGCCAGCAGTTTAAGGCAGGGATTCTATGGCTACACCTTC

d_call: TRBD1
j_call: TRBJ1-3
cdr3_length: 15
clone_size: -
v_call: TRBV28
cdr3_aa: CASTLTGSSGNTIYF
cdr3_nt: TGTGCCAGCACCCTGACAGGGAGCTCTGGAAACACCATATATTTT

d_call: -
j_call: TRBJ2-6
cdr3_length: 15
clone_size: -
v_call: TRBV5-4
cdr3_aa: CASSLTETGANVLTF
cdr3_nt: TGTGCCAGCAGCTTGACTGAGACTGGGGCCAACGTCCTGACTTTC

d_call: TRBD1
j_call: TRBJ1-5
cdr3_length: 15
clone_size: -
v_call: TRBV7-9
cdr3_aa: CASSPGTGSNQPQHF
cdr3_nt: TGTGCCAGCAGCCCCGGGACAGGGAGCAATCAGCCCCAGCATTTT

d_call: -
j_call: TRBJ2-7
cdr3_length: 14
clone_size: -
v_call: TRBV6-5
cdr3_aa: CASSSPNRQYEQYF
cdr3_nt: TGTGCCAGCAGTAGTCCCAACAGGCAGTACGAGCAGTACTTC

d_call: -
j_call: TRBJ1-2
cdr3_length: 13
clone_size: -
v_call: TRBV27
cdr3_aa: CASSLYPEDGYTF
cdr3_nt: TGTGCCAGCAGTTTATACCCTGAGGATGGCTACACCTTC

d_call: -
j_call: TRBJ2-5
cdr3_length: 14
clone_size: -
v_call: TRBV2
cdr3_aa: CASSDGGLIETQYF
cdr3_nt: TGTGCCAGCAGTGACGGGGGACTTATTGAGACCCAGTACTTC

d_call: TRBD2
j_call: TRBJ2-3
cdr3_length: 17
clone_size: -
v_call: TRBV6-1
cdr3_aa: CASSEARFGAGADTQYF
cdr3_nt: TGTGCCAGCAGTGAAGCGCGGTTTGGGGCGGGAGCAGATACGCAGTATTTT

d_call: -
j_call: TRBJ1-4
cdr3_length: 14
clone_size: -
v_call: TRBV30
cdr3_aa: CAWTKGGLDEKLFF
cdr3_nt: TGTGCCTGGACGAAGGGAGGGTTGGATGAAAAACTGTTTTTT

d_call: -
j_call: TRBJ1-2
cdr3_length: 16
clone_size: -
v_call: TRBV19
cdr3_aa: CASSTPRVQGSDGYTF
cdr3_nt: TGTGCCAGTAGTACGCCTCGGGTGCAGGGAAGTGACGGCTACACCTTC

d_call: TRBD1
j_call: TRBJ2-5
cdr3_length: 14
clone_size: -
v_call: TRBV7-2
cdr3_aa: CASSLDRGRETQYF
cdr3_nt: TGTGCCAGCAGCTTAGACAGGGGGCGTGAGACCCAGTACTTC

d_call: -
j_call: TRBJ2-2
cdr3_length: 12
clone_size: -
v_call: TRBV18
cdr3_aa: CASSPEIGELFF
cdr3_nt: TGTGCCAGCTCACCTGAGATCGGGGAGCTGTTTTTT

d_call: -
j_call: TRBJ1-1
cdr3_length: 15
clone_size: -
v_call: TRBV11-2
cdr3_aa: CASSLGLVGRTEAFF
cdr3_nt: TGTGCCAGCAGCTTAGGTCTCGTGGGGCGAACTGAAGCTTTCTTT

d_call: -
j_call: TRBJ1-4
cdr3_length: 14
clone_size: -
v_call: TRBV6-6
cdr3_aa: CASSFTGKNEKLFF
cdr3_nt: TGTGCCAGCAGTTTTACAGGGAAGAATGAAAAACTGTTTTTT

d_call: -
j_call: TRBJ2-7
cdr3_length: 12
clone_size: -
v_call: TRBV29-1
cdr3_aa: CSVQPGSYEQYF
cdr3_nt: TGCAGCGTTCAGCCAGGCTCCTACGAGCAGTACTTC

d_call: TRBD1
j_call: TRBJ1-5
cdr3_length: 16
clone_size: -
v_call: TRBV10-3
cdr3_aa: CAIGSTGGSLGQPQHF
cdr3_nt: TGTGCCATCGGCAGCACAGGGGGCAGCTTAGGTCAGCCCCAGCATTTT

d_call: -
j_call: TRBJ1-5
cdr3_length: 16
clone_size: -
v_call: TRBV7-8
cdr3_aa: CASSPGQGNSNQPQHF
cdr3_nt: TGTGCCAGCAGCCCGGGACAAGGTAACAGCAATCAGCCCCAGCATTTT